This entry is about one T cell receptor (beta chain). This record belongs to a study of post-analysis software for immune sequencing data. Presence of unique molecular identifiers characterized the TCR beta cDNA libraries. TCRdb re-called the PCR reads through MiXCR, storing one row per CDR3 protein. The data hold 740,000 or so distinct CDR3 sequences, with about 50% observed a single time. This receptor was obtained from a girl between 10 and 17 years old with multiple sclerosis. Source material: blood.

CDR3 nucleotides: TGTGCCAGCAGTAAGCGGGGACAGGAGACCCAGTACTTC. As protein: CASSKRGQETQYF. J is TRBJ2-5 and V is TRBV12-3 or TRBV12-4; D possibly matches TRBD1 or TRBD2 (7 bases each). V was clipped by 5 bases and J by 5 bases, with 12 bases between them. The length of the CDR3 is 13 residues.